The entry that follows covers one T cell receptor beta chain sequence. This entry belongs to a study of blood T cell repertoires in COVID-19. Study-level information: Donors in the United States, Italy and Spain gave samples during acute or convalescent COVID-19.

Measured with immunoSEQ multiplex PCR; TCRdb has only the in-frame clones, and not every one. The sample carries around 26,000 clones, approximately 66% recorded once. The ends were cut back, 5 bases at V and 8 bases at J, with 12 bases in the middle. This CDR3 has 12 residues. Germline values: CDR1 MGHDK, CDR2 SYGVNS. The V call is TRBV25-1, the J call TRBJ1-1; D is possibly TRBD1 (6 bases). Sequenced sample: peripheral blood. This TCR was recovered from a man in his 60s with active or convalescent COVID-19. The chain's CDR3 is CASSNTGTEAFF. CDR3 sequence (DNA): TGTGCCAGCAGTAATACCGGGACAGAAGCTTTCTTT.